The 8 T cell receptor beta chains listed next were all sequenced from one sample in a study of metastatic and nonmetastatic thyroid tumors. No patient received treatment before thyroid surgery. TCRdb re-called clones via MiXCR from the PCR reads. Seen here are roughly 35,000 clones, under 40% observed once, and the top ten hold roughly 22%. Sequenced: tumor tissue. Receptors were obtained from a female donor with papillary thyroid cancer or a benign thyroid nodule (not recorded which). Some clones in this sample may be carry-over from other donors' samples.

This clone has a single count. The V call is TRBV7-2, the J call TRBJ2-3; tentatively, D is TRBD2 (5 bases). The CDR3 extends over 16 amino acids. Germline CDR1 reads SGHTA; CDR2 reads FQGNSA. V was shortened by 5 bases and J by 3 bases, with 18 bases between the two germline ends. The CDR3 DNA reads TGTGCCAGCAGCCGAGCGGCTAGCCCCCGGACAGATACGCAGTATTTT. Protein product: CASSRAASPRTDTQYF.

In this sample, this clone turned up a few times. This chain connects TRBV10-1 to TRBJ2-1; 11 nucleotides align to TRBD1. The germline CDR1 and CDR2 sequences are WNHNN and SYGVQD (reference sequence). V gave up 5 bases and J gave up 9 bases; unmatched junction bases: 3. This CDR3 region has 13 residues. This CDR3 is CASSRTGGGEQFF. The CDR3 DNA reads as TGCGCCAGCAGTAGGACAGGGGGCGGTGAGCAGTTCTTC.

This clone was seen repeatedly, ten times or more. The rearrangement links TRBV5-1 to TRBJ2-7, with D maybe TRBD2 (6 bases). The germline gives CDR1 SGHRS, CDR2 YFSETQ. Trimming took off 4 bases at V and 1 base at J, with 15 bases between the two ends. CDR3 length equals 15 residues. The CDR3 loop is CASSPAAGPSYEQYF. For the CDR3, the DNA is TGCGCCAGCAGCCCTGCGGCGGGGCCGTCCTACGAGCAGTACTTC.

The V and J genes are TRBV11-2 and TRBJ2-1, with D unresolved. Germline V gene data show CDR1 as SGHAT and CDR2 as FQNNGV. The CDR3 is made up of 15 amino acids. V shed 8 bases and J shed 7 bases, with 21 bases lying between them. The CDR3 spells CASRPQLGFLNEQFF. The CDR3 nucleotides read TGTGCCAGCCGCCCTCAGCTTGGGTTTCTAAATGAGCAGTTCTTC.

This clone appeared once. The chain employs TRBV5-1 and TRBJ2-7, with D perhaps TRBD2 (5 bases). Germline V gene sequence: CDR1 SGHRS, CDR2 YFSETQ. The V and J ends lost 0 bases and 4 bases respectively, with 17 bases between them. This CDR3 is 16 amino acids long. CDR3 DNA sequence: TGCGCCAGCAGCTTGGCCGGACTTGCGATGGGGTACGAGCAGTACTTC. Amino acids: CASSLAGLAMGYEQYF.

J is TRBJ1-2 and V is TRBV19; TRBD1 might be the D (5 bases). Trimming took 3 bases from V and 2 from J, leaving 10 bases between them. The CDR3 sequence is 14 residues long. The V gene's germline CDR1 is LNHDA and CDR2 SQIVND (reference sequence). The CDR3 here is CASSIWGSNYGYTF. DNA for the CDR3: TGTGCCAGTAGTATTTGGGGGTCCAACTATGGCTACACCTTC. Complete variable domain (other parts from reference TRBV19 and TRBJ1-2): DGGITQSPKYLFRKEGQNVTLSCEQNLNHDAMYWYRQDPGQGLRLIYYSQIVNDFQKGDIAEGYSVSREKKESFPLTVTSAQKNPTAFYLCASSIWGSNYGYTFGSGTRLTVV.

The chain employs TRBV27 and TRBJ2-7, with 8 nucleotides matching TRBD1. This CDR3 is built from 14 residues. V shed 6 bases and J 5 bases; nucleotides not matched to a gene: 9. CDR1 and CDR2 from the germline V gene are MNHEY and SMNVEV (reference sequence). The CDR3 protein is CASRIGQGPHEQYF. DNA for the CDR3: TGTGCCAGCAGGATTGGACAGGGCCCCCACGAGCAGTACTTC.

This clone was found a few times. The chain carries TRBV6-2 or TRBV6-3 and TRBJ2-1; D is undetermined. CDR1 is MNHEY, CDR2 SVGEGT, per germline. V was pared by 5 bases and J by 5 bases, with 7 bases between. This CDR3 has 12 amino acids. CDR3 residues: CASSPDNNEQFF. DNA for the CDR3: TGTGCCAGCAGTCCGGATAACAATGAGCAGTTCTTC.